A single sample gave rise to the 32 T cell receptor beta chains below, sequenced in a study of vaccination and CD4 T cells after COVID-19. With the Oncomine TCR Beta short-read assay, DNA from cultured CD4+ T cells was sequenced. From CD4+ T cells that had been cultured, genomic DNA was extracted. Via MiXCR, TCRdb re-called the PCR reads, giving one row per CDR3 protein. Of about 10,000 distinct CDR3 sequences detected, approximately 29% appear once; the ten largest clones hold 10% to 15%. Documented treatment: roughly 10-day PBMC culture with coronavirus spike peptide pools or control peptides (ViraFEST assay). From the unexposed donor, CD4+ T cells were collected ahead of the COVID-19 pandemic (2011-2018). These receptors are not linked to any known antigen. The sample was CD4+ T cells from blood, cultured in vitro. The receptor source for this set is a human donor in good health.

The rearrangement joins TRBV29-1 to TRBJ2-3, with D maybe TRBD2 (6 bases). In germline, CDR1 is SQVTM, CDR2 ANQGSEA. Deletions cut 6 bases from V and 0 bases from J, with 16 bases between. CDR3 length equals 15 residues. CDR3 coding DNA: TGCAGCGTCTCCGAAGGGACTGTCAGCACAGATACGCAGTATTTT. Translating it yields CSVSEGTVSTDTQYF.

This clonotype showed up just a few times. The chain joins TRBV6-2 or TRBV6-3 to TRBJ1-1, with a tentative D call TRBD1 (5 bases). Germline V lookup: CDR1 MNHEY, CDR2 SVGEGT. The CDR3 extends over 16 amino acids. The V gene lost 2 bases and the J gene lost 1 base, with 14 bases spanning the gap. CDR3 in DNA: TGTGCCAGCAGTTACCCCCGGGGGAATCCGAACACTGAAGCTTTCTTT. Translating it yields CASSYPRGNPNTEAFF.

This sequence joins TRBV28 and TRBJ1-5; D gene ambiguous. Germline CDR1 and CDR2: MDHEN and SYDVKM. This CDR3 has 12 amino acids. V was shortened by 7 bases and J by 10 bases, with 14 bases between the two germline ends. The CDR3 nucleotides read TGTGCCAGCACCCCTTCGGGCATACCCCAGCATTTT. This gives the protein CASTPSGIPQHF.

The chain links TRBV24-1 to TRBJ1-1; D is unclear. Trimming cost V 0 bases and J 8 bases, with 6 bases left between them. This CDR3 spans 12 amino acids. Germline V gene lookup returns CDR1 KGHDR and CDR2 SFDVKD. The chain's CDR3 is CATSDLLGEAFF. In nucleotides, the CDR3 is TGTGCCACCAGTGATTTGTTGGGGGAAGCTTTCTTT.

The table lists this clonotype with a few counts. This chain uses TRBV12-3 or TRBV12-4 with TRBJ1-5, with no clear D. The CDR3 covers 14 residues. Trimming removed 2 bases at V and 1 base at J, with 6 bases between. The CDR3 DNA follows: TGTGCCAGCAGTTTATTGAGGAGCAATCAGCCCCAGCATTTT. This codes for CASSLLRSNQPQHF.

This clonotype was counted between two and nine times. The chain links TRBV4-3 to TRBJ2-7, with TRBD1 as a possible D gene (7 bases). V was shortened by 5 bases and J by 7 bases, with 24 bases between the two germline ends. Germline V lookup: CDR1 LGHNA, CDR2 YSLEER. The length of the CDR3 is 16 residues. The DNA of the CDR3 is TGCGCCAGCAGCGGGCGGGACAGATCCTCTTTGTGGGAGCAGTACTTC. Protein sequence: CASSGRDRSSLWEQYF.

The V and J genes are TRBV12-3 or TRBV12-4 and TRBJ1-2; 7 bases fit TRBD1. The CDR3 covers 13 residues. The junction had 8 bases not matched to a gene; V was cut back by 5 bases and J by 8 bases. In DNA, the CDR3 is TGTGCCAGCAGTCCACCGACAGGGAAGGGCTACACCTTC. It specifies CASSPPTGKGYTF.

This clonotype was observed a handful of times. The chain links TRBV28 to TRBJ1-6; D gene ambiguous. Germline lookup yields CDR1 MDHEN and CDR2 SYDVKM. The ends were cut back, 5 bases at V and 4 bases at J, with 9 bases in the middle. CDR3 length equals 14 residues. The CDR3 region has the DNA TGTGCCAGCAGTGCTGGACTGTATAATTCACCCCTCCACTTT. Translated: CASSAGLYNSPLHF.

This clonotype was seen only a few times. Written as DNA, the CDR3 is TGTGCCAGCAGCAGAACAGGGGTCGGAGAGACCCAGTACTTC. This gives the protein CASSRTGVGETQYF. The chain combines TRBV6-2 or TRBV6-3 with TRBJ2-5; 7 bases fit TRBD1. J gave up 4 bases and V 6 bases, and 8 bases lay outside the gene matches. The CDR3 extends over 14 amino acids. Germline CDR1 and CDR2: MNHEY and SVGEGT.

This chain uses TRBV11-1 with TRBJ1-5, with D possibly TRBD1 on 5 matching bases. The CDR3 runs to 13 residues. Per the germline V gene, CDR1 is SGHAT and CDR2 is FQDESV (reference sequence). V gave up 5 bases and J gave up 10 bases, with 15 bases separating them. In DNA, the CDR3 is TGTGCCAGCAGCCAGCAGGGAGGGTCTCCCCAGCATTTT. Translation gives CASSQQGGSPQHF.

This clonotype was found a few times. The V and J genes are TRBV18 and TRBJ2-3; D call uncertain. The germline V gene has CDR1 KGHSH and CDR2 LQKENI. The CDR3 runs 13 residues. Deletions cut 0 bases from V and 0 bases from J, with 1 base between. CDR3 in DNA: TGTGCCAGCTCACCACCCAGCACAGATACGCAGTATTTT. It specifies CASSPPSTDTQYF.

The V gene is TRBV7-2, the J gene TRBJ2-4; D is perhaps TRBD2 (6 bases). V was trimmed by 3 bases and J by 6 bases, leaving 21 bases between them. This CDR3 region has 17 residues. Germline V gene sequence: CDR1 SGHTA, CDR2 FQGNSA. The CDR3 DNA reads TGTGCCAGCAGCTTTAGCGGAAGAGCGTCCCCCCGAAACATTCAGTACTTC. It specifies CASSFSGRASPRNIQYF. The full variable domain, rest sourced from reference TRBV7-2 and TRBJ2-4, is GAGVSQSPSNKVTEKGKDVELRCDPISGHTALYWYRQSLGQGLEFLIYFQGNSAPDKSGLPSDRFSAERTGGSVSTLTIQRTQQEDSAVYLCASSFSGRASPRNIQYFGAGTRLSVL.

Details on this clonotype: This could be a read error, since a much larger clone is one nucleotide away. Since the CDR3 does not end with the conserved phenylalanine or tryptophan, this likely comes from a read error. Here the CDR3 DNA reads TGCAGTGCTAGAGTGGCTTCCACAGATACGCAGTATTTA. Translated: CSARVASTDTQYL. V usage is TRBV20-1 and J usage is TRBJ2-3, with D unresolved. The CDR3 covers 13 residues. CDR1 is DFQATT and CDR2 is SNEGSKA in the germline V gene (reference sequence). Trimming cost V 1 base and J 2 bases, with 7 bases left between them.

This clonotype was recorded a few times. The chain combines TRBV20-1 with TRBJ1-5; D is perhaps TRBD1 (6 bases). The CDR3 has 13 amino acids. The germline V gene encodes CDR1 DFQATT and CDR2 SNEGSKA (reference sequence). Deletions cut 1 base from V and 7 bases from J, with 11 bases between. The CDR3 bases are TGCAGTGCTAGAGCGACAGGAAGCCAGCCCCAGCATTTT. Translated: CSARATGSQPQHF.

The chain links TRBV6-1 to TRBJ1-2; D is undetermined. The CDR3 is made up of 12 amino acids. Germline CDR1 reads MNHNS; CDR2 reads SASEGT. Between the trimmed V and J ends, which lost 10 bases and 8 bases, there was a span of 17 bases. The DNA of the CDR3 is TGTGCCACCCCGGCCCGGGGAACAGGCTACACCTTC. It encodes CATPARGTGYTF.

This chain connects TRBV29-1 to TRBJ2-5; TRBD1 agrees at 9 bases. The CDR3 has 15 residues. J was trimmed by 5 bases and V by 4 bases; bases with no gene match: 11. CDR1 SQVTM and CDR2 ANQGSEA come from the germline V gene. The CDR3 DNA is TGCAGCGTTGGAATTCACAGGGGGCGGGGGGAGACCCAGTACTTC. Translating it yields CSVGIHRGRGETQYF.

This chain links TRBV20-1 with TRBJ2-7; D perhaps matches TRBD1 (6 bases). From germline, CDR1 is DFQATT and CDR2 SNEGSKA (reference sequence). The CDR3 runs to 12 residues. Trimming took 5 bases from V and 3 from J, leaving 11 bases between them. This CDR3 is CSAPGVGYEQYF. CDR3 bases: TGCAGTGCTCCAGGGGTCGGCTACGAGCAGTACTTC.

By its share, this clonotype is medium-sized. The chain couples TRBV20-1 to TRBJ1-5; perhaps TRBD1 as D (6 bases). Germline V gene lookup returns CDR1 DFQATT and CDR2 SNEGSKA (reference sequence). There are 15 residues in the CDR3. V was pared by 5 bases and J by 2 bases, with 16 bases between. The CDR3 loop reads CSAPDRTFGNQPQHF. CDR3 DNA sequence: TGCAGTGCTCCCGACAGGACATTTGGCAATCAGCCCCAGCATTTT.

This clonotype was detected once. The chain is built from TRBV6-4 and TRBJ2-2; a weak D match, TRBD2 (6 bases). Germline CDR1 reads MRHNA; CDR2 reads SNTAGT. Trimming took 4 bases from V and 2 from J, leaving 11 bases between them. The CDR3 is 15 amino acids. CDR3 in amino acids: CASSVDGTNTGELFF. In DNA form, the CDR3 reads TGTGCCAGCAGTGTGGATGGGACTAACACCGGGGAGCTGTTTTTT.

V and J are TRBV9 and TRBJ1-5; the D is unclear. CDR1 and CDR2 (germline): SGDLS, YYNGEE. The germline V and J ends were trimmed by 2 bases and 0 bases, with 9 bases remaining between them. This CDR3 has 15 amino acids. CDR3 residues: CASSVYRHSNQPQHF. CDR3 DNA sequence: TGTGCCAGCAGCGTGTACAGACATAGCAATCAGCCCCAGCATTTT.

This clonotype was seen a few times. J is TRBJ2-7 and V is TRBV6-2 or TRBV6-3, with 7 positions matching TRBD1. The V gene's germline CDR1 is MNHEY and CDR2 SVGEGT. V was pared by 3 bases and J by 6 bases, with 11 bases of the junction left unmatched. The CDR3 totals 15 residues. CDR3 amino acids: CASSYRAGGTSEQYF. The CDR3, as DNA: TGTGCCAGCAGTTATCGGGCAGGGGGTACGTCCGAGCAGTACTTC.

The chain joins TRBV7-2 to TRBJ2-5, with D possibly being TRBD1 (6 bases). The length of the CDR3 is 15 residues. Germline-derived CDR1 and CDR2 are SGHTA and FQGNSA. The V gene lost 5 bases and the J gene lost 1 base, with 14 bases spanning the gap. This CDR3 reads CASSQRWTAQETQYF. CDR3 nucleotide sequence: TGTGCCAGCAGCCAGCGATGGACAGCCCAAGAGACCCAGTACTTC. Full variable domain (rest looked up from reference TRBV7-2 and TRBJ2-5): GAGVSQSPSNKVTEKGKDVELRCDPISGHTALYWYRQSLGQGLEFLIYFQGNSAPDKSGLPSDRFSAERTGGSVSTLTIQRTQQEDSAVYLCASSQRWTAQETQYFGPGTRLLVL.

This chain joins TRBV5-4 and TRBJ1-1; no clear D gene. V shed 2 bases and J shed 6 bases, with 5 bases lying between them. Germline-derived CDR1 and CDR2 are SGHNT and YYREEE (reference sequence). The CDR3 length is 11 residues. Here the CDR3 reads CASSFSSEAFF. In DNA, the CDR3 is TGTGCCAGCAGCTTTTCCTCTGAAGCTTTCTTT.

V and J are TRBV6-2 or TRBV6-3 and TRBJ2-2; D gene ambiguous. The germline gives CDR1 MNHEY, CDR2 SVGEGT. V was cut by 7 bases and J by 5 bases, with 8 bases left in between. This CDR3 spans 12 amino acids. In DNA, the CDR3 is TGTGCCAGCACCGTGAGAACCGGGGAGCTGTTTTTT. Its protein product is CASTVRTGELFF.

The chain couples TRBV28 to TRBJ2-5, with TRBD2 matching over 13 bases. This CDR3 has 19 residues. From germline, CDR1 is MDHEN and CDR2 SYDVKM. With V trimmed by 2 bases and J by 5 bases, 14 bases remained unmatched. The CDR3 DNA reads TGTGCCAGCAGTTTAGGGGGGACTAGCGGGGCGGTCGTAAAGGAGACCCAGTACTTC. Residues: CASSLGGTSGAVVKETQYF.

The J gene is TRBJ2-3, the V gene TRBV19, with D hard to call. V dropped 3 bases and J dropped 0 bases, with 7 bases sitting between them. The CDR3 is 14 amino acids. Germline assignment: CDR1 LNHDA and CDR2 SQIVND (reference sequence). CDR3 sequence reads: CASSILGSTDTQYF. CDR3 sequence (DNA): TGTGCCAGTAGTATCTTAGGAAGCACAGATACGCAGTATTTT.

The chain recombines TRBV14 with TRBJ2-3, with TRBD2 as a possible D gene (5 bases). Trimming pared 4 bases from V and 4 bases from J, leaving 15 bases between. The CDR3 extends over 15 amino acids. Per germline, CDR1 SGHDN and CDR2 FVKESK. CDR3 protein: CASSRRAAGADTQYF. Here the CDR3 DNA reads TGTGCCAGCAGCCGCCGGGCGGCGGGCGCAGATACGCAGTATTTT.

This clonotype occurred a few times. The chain has TRBV20-1 and TRBJ2-1, with a weak D call TRBD1 (6 bases). CDR3 length: 12 residues. The V gene lost 6 bases and the J gene lost 6 bases, with 12 bases spanning the gap. Germline CDR1 and CDR2: DFQATT and SNEGSKA (reference sequence). The CDR3 sequence is CSARGPPNEQFF. The CDR3 DNA is TGCAGTGCCAGGGGACCGCCCAATGAGCAGTTCTTC.

By frequency in the sample, this clonotype is medium-sized. The chain has TRBV10-3 and TRBJ1-5; no reliable D call. Germline V lookup: CDR1 ENHRY, CDR2 SYGVKD. V was clipped by 6 bases and J by 5 bases, with 17 bases between them. The CDR3 length is 15 residues. CDR3 sequence (DNA): TGTGCCATCAGCCCCGCGGGATCAACCCATCAGCCCCAGCATTTT. Its protein is CAISPAGSTHQPQHF.

This clonotype came up a few times. The CDR3 nucleotides read TGTGCCAGCAGTTACCCACCTGGCCTAGCGGATTACGAGCAGTACTTC. It translates to CASSYPPGLADYEQYF. V and J are TRBV6-2 or TRBV6-3 and TRBJ2-7; 7 bases line up with TRBD2. Trimming cost V 2 bases and J 4 bases; bases outside gene matches: 11. Per the germline V gene, CDR1 is MNHEY and CDR2 is SVGEGT. The CDR3 has 16 residues.

As DNA, the CDR3 is TGCAGTGCTCCTCGGGGGGACAGGGGGCTGAACACTGAAGCTTTCTTT. Its protein product is CSAPRGDRGLNTEAFF. This chain connects TRBV20-1 to TRBJ1-1, with 12 positions matching TRBD1. Looked up from germline, CDR1 is DFQATT and CDR2 is SNEGSKA (reference sequence). The CDR3 has 16 amino acids. The V and J ends lost 5 bases and 0 bases, in that order; junction bases with no gene match: 7.

The chain combines TRBV7-9 with TRBJ2-1; the D is unclear. Germline V gene data show CDR1 as SEHNR and CDR2 as FQNEAQ (reference sequence). V lost 10 bases and J 0 bases, leaving 10 bases between the germline ends. The CDR3 has 13 residues. The CDR3 DNA reads as TGTGCCACCATAACCAGCTCCTACAATGAGCAGTTCTTC. Protein sequence: CATITSSYNEQFF.